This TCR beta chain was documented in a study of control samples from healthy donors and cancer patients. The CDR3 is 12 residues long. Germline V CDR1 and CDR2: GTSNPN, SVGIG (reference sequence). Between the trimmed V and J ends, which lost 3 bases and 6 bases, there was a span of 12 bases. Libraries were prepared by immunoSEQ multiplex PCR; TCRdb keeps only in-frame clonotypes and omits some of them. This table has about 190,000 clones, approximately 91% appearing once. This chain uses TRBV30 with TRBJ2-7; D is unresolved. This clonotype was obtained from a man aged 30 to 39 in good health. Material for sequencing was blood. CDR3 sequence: CAWSLSRLEQYF. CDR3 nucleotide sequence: TGTGCCTGGAGCCTTTCCAGGCTCGAGCAGTACTTC. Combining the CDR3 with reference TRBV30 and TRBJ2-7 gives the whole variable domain SQTIHQWPATLVQPVGSPLSLECTVEGTSNPNLYWYRQAAGRGLQLLFYSVGIGQISSEVPQNLSASRPQDRQFILSSKKLLLSDSGFYLCAWSLSRLEQYFGPGTRLTVT.